The 10 T cell receptor beta chains below come from one sample, sequenced in a study of T-cell reconstitution after alpha-beta-depleted transplantation in children. The library targeted TCRbeta and was prepared with unique molecular identifiers. TCRdb re-called the PCR reads with MiXCR, one entry per CDR3 protein. The sample lists 300,000 to 400,000 distinct CDR3 sequences, around 25% occurring once. The sequencing here drew on PBMCs, mostly from graft donor cells, taken 180 days after TCRalphabeta/CD19-depleted stem cell transplant. The source is a male patient younger than 18 who had a stem cell transplant for acute lymphoblastic leukemia, so the T cells may come from the graft donor.

The chain recombines TRBV15 with TRBJ1-1; D unclear. Germline assignment: CDR1 LNHNV and CDR2 YYDKDF (reference sequence). The CDR3 runs 14 residues. Trimming stripped 4 bases from V and 7 bases from J, with 16 bases between. CDR3 protein: CATSMISGGIEAFF. The CDR3 DNA is TGTGCCACCAGCATGATTTCTGGAGGGATTGAAGCTTTCTTT.

This clonotype was seen only a few times. This chain uses TRBV7-9 with TRBJ2-3; D is tentatively TRBD1 or TRBD2 (5 bases each). Germline V gives CDR1 SEHNR, CDR2 FQNEAQ (reference sequence). Trimming cost V 0 bases and J 8 bases, with 18 bases left between them. The CDR3 contains 16 residues. CDR3 in amino acids: CASSLAAGVFGGTQYF. The CDR3 region has the DNA TGTGCCAGCAGCTTAGCAGCAGGTGTCTTTGGGGGTACGCAGTATTTT.

In its sample, this clonotype was seen many times. The chain is built from TRBV10-3 and TRBJ2-4; tentative D call: TRBD2 (5 bases). CDR1 is ENHRY, CDR2 SYGVKD, per germline. The V and J ends lost 4 bases and 0 bases respectively, with 7 bases between them. The CDR3 extends over 14 amino acids. Here the CDR3 reads CAISGGLAKNIQYF. The DNA for the CDR3 is TGTGCCATCAGTGGAGGGCTAGCCAAAAACATTCAGTACTTC.

The genes are TRBV25-1 and TRBJ2-7, with 12 bases aligning to TRBD1. This CDR3 has 17 residues. Germline assignment: CDR1 MGHDK and CDR2 SYGVNS. Unmatched junction bases numbered 10, after V lost 1 base and J lost 6 bases. CDR3 in amino acids: CASSEFATGTGGGEQYF. In DNA form, the CDR3 reads TGTGCCAGCAGTGAATTTGCGACCGGGACAGGGGGCGGCGAGCAGTACTTC.

A few counts support this clonotype. The J gene is TRBJ1-1, the V gene TRBV6-5, with a weak D call TRBD1 (5 bases). In germline, CDR1 is MNHEY, CDR2 SVGAGI. V was shortened by 2 bases and J by 3 bases, with 10 bases between the two germline ends. CDR3 size: 14 residues. The CDR3 sequence: CASSYRGPDTEAFF. CDR3 DNA sequence: TGTGCCAGCAGTTACAGGGGTCCCGACACTGAAGCTTTCTTT.

This sequence joins TRBV5-4 and TRBJ1-1, with D unresolved. The CDR3 is made up of 15 amino acids. V lost 0 bases and J 1 base, leaving 10 bases between the germline ends. Germline lookup yields CDR1 SGHNT and CDR2 YYREEE (reference sequence). The CDR3 region is CASSLDGNANTEAFF. The DNA for the CDR3 is TGTGCCAGCAGCTTGGACGGTAATGCGAACACTGAAGCTTTCTTT. Variable domain in full (rest from reference TRBV5-4 and TRBJ1-1): ETGVTQSPTHLIKTRGQQVTLRCSSQSGHNTVSWYQQALGQGPQFIFQYYREEENGRGNFPPRFSGLQFPNYSSELNVNALELDDSALYLCASSLDGNANTEAFFGQGTRLTVV.

This clonotype was seen only a few times. This chain links TRBV5-6 with TRBJ2-1, with TRBD2 matching over 11 bases. The V gene end was trimmed by 4 bases and the J gene end by 7 bases; junction bases not matched to a gene: 16. There are 18 residues in the CDR3. CDR1 and CDR2 (germline): SGHDT, YYEEEE. Here the CDR3 reads CASSLVRGGLAGWNEQFF. CDR3 bases: TGTGCCAGCAGCCTGGTGCGGGGAGGACTAGCGGGTTGGAATGAGCAGTTCTTC.

This clonotype was seen only a few times. The genes are TRBV29-1 and TRBJ2-1, with D perhaps TRBD1 or TRBD2 (7 bases each). CDR3 length equals 15 residues. CDR1 is SQVTM and CDR2 is ANQGSEA in the germline V gene. V dropped 6 bases and J dropped 0 bases, with 15 bases sitting between them. CDR3 sequence: CSVTPGGGSYNEQFF. CDR3 DNA: TGCAGCGTCACACCAGGGGGGGGCTCCTACAATGAGCAGTTCTTC.

The chain links TRBV15 to TRBJ2-7; D is perhaps TRBD1 or TRBD2 (6 bases each). V dropped 5 bases and J dropped 2 bases, with 16 bases sitting between them. Germline CDR1 LNHNV, CDR2 YYDKDF (reference sequence). The CDR3 is 15 residues long. CDR3: CATSLGTGRTYEQYF. The CDR3 bases are TGTGCCACCAGCCTTGGCACAGGGAGGACCTACGAGCAGTACTTC.

This chain uses TRBV20-1 with TRBJ1-1, with D possibly being TRBD1 (6 bases). V dropped 6 bases and J dropped 0 bases, with 11 bases sitting between them. Germline V CDR1 and CDR2: DFQATT, SNEGSKA (reference sequence). The CDR3 loop spans 13 amino acids. The CDR3 DNA sequence: TGCAGTGCCGAGACAGGCATGAACACTGAAGCTTTCTTT. This codes for CSAETGMNTEAFF.